This T cell receptor beta chain was documented in a study of CD8+ T cells in alopecia areata. For the study at large: Treatment comprised oral tofacitinib, 5 to 10 mg twice daily, in treated patients. Study results and limitations: Given one nonresponder, whether baseline CD8+ expansion relates to response remains uncertain.

As for treatment: oral pan-JAK inhibitor, 5-10 mg twice daily. In alopecia areata patients, both lesional scalp punch biopsies and peripheral blood were collected. Sequencing templates came from extracted RNA that was reverse transcribed into cDNA. Assay used: immunoSEQ multiplex PCR; TCRdb lists only in-frame clones, some missing. Among more than 90,000 clones listed, around 50% were seen once. A word on this clone: Its target is unknown. This same CDR3 is encoded by further DNA sequences in the sample.

The CDR3 covers 14 residues. In germline, CDR1 is MNHEY, CDR2 SMNVEV (reference sequence). V was cut by 6 bases and J by 0 bases, with 9 bases left in between. The clonotype was recovered from a human donor with alopecia areata. The specimen was CD8+ T cells sorted from blood, collected at week 24, from a patient treated with tofacitinib. The rearrangement joins TRBV27 to TRBJ1-5, with D unclear. CDR3: CASSLLGSNQPQHF. The CDR3 DNA follows: TGTGCCAGCAGCCTTCTAGGTAGCAATCAGCCCCAGCATTTT.